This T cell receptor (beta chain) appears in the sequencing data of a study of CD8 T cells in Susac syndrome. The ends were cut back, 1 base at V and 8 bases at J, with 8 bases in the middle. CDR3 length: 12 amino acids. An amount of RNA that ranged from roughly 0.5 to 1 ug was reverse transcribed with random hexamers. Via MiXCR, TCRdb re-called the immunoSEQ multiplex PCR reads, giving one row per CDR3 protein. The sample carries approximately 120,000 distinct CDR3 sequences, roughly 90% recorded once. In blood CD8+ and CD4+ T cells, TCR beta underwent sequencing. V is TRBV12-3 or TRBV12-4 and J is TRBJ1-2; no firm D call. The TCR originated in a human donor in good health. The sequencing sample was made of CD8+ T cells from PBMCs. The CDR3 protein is CASSLDVRGYTF. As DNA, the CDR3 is TGTGCCAGCAGTTTAGACGTTAGGGGCTACACCTTC.